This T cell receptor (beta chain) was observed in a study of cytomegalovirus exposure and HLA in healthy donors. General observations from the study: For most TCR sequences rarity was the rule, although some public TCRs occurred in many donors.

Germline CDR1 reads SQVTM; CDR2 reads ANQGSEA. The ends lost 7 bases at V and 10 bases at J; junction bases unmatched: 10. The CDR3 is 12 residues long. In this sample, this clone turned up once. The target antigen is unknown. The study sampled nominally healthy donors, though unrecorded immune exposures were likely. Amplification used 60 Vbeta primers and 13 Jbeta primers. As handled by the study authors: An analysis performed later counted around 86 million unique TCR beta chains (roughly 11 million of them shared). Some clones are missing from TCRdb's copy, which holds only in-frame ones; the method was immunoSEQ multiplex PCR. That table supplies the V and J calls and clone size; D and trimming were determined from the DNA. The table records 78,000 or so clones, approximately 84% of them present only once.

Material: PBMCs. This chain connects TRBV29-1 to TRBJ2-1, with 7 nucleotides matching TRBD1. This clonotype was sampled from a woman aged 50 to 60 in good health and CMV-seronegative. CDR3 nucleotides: TGCAGCGATAGGACAGGCGGCCAGGAGCAGTTCTTC. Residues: CSDRTGGQEQFF.